Shown below are 27 T cell receptor beta chains from a single sample sequenced in a study of spatial heterogeneity in lung cancer. Using its own MiXCR run on the 5' RACE reads, TCRdb lists one record per CDR3 protein. The data show approximately 52,000 distinct CDR3 sequences, roughly 5% seen once. Documented time point: sample taken at primary tumor resection. Sequenced material: PBMCs, taken at surgery. All receptors derive from a male donor with early-stage non-small cell lung cancer.

This clonotype came up many times. The V and J genes are TRBV6-5 and TRBJ1-5; D remains unclear. Trimming cost V 4 bases and J 4 bases, with 8 bases left between them. Germline V gene lookup returns CDR1 MNHEY and CDR2 SVGAGI. The CDR3 spans 13 residues. The CDR3 sequence is CASSFSYNQPQHF. The CDR3 DNA reads as TGTGCCAGCAGTTTCTCTTATAATCAGCCCCAGCATTTT.

This clonotype was found many times. The rearrangement links TRBV12-3 or TRBV12-4 to TRBJ1-2; D may be TRBD1 (5 bases). Trimming cost V 6 bases and J 1 base, with 9 bases left between them. CDR3 length: 13 amino acids. Here the CDR3 reads CASSQQVNYGYTF. The CDR3, as DNA: TGTGCCAGCAGCCAACAGGTTAACTATGGCTACACCTTC.

The chain recombines TRBV14 with TRBJ2-1; D gene ambiguous. CDR3 length: 17 amino acids. CDR1 and CDR2 (germline): SGHDN, FVKESK. V was shortened by 0 bases and J by 0 bases, with 12 bases between the two germline ends. The chain's CDR3 is CASSQDNYLSSYNEQFF. CDR3 in DNA: TGTGCCAGCAGCCAAGATAATTATCTAAGCTCCTACAATGAGCAGTTCTTC.

This clonotype was picked up many times. The V call is TRBV4-3, the J call TRBJ2-1; 9 nucleotides line up with TRBD1. Per the germline V gene, CDR1 is LGHNA and CDR2 is YSLEER. This CDR3 spans 15 amino acids. V dropped 4 bases and J dropped 6; count of bases not matched to a gene: 7. The CDR3 spells CASSPRQGGPNEQFF. CDR3 sequence (DNA): TGCGCCAGCAGCCCCCGACAGGGGGGGCCCAATGAGCAGTTCTTC.

This clonotype showed up just a few times. The V call is TRBV6-1, the J call TRBJ2-3, with D hard to call. The CDR3 has 15 residues. Germline V gene lookup returns CDR1 MNHNS and CDR2 SASEGT. V dropped 0 bases and J dropped 8 bases, with 15 bases sitting between them. DNA of the CDR3: TGTGCCAGCAGTGAAGCTTCAGCGTCGAAGGGTACGCAGTATTTT. It encodes CASSEASASKGTQYF.

In this sample, this clonotype is medium-sized (0.01 to 0.1%). The chain combines TRBV20-1 with TRBJ2-1; D not certain. Germline assignment: CDR1 DFQATT and CDR2 SNEGSKA (reference sequence). The V and J ends lost 6 bases and 0 bases respectively, with 9 bases between them. The CDR3 spans 13 residues. In DNA, the CDR3 is TGCAGTGCCCTAATCGCCTCCTACAATGAGCAGTTCTTC. Protein sequence: CSALIASYNEQFF.

This clonotype was seen at least ten times. The rearrangement links TRBV5-1 to TRBJ1-6; D unclear. The length of the CDR3 is 15 residues. The V gene lost 1 base and the J gene lost 8 bases, with 13 bases spanning the gap. Germline V gene data show CDR1 as SGHRS and CDR2 as YFSETQ. This CDR3 reads CASSLREVGDSPLHF. CDR3 DNA: TGCGCCAGCAGCTTGCGTGAGGTTGGAGATTCACCCCTCCACTTT.

This chain uses TRBV28 with TRBJ2-5, with 8 bases identical to TRBD1. Trimming took 5 bases from V and 5 from J; bases not matched to a gene: 10. In germline, CDR1 is MDHEN, CDR2 SYDVKM. The CDR3 length is 15 residues. The CDR3 region is CASSLQGVKRETQYF. As DNA, the CDR3 is TGTGCCAGCAGTCTACAGGGGGTAAAGCGGGAGACCCAGTACTTC.

At least ten counts were recorded for this clonotype. The chain is built from TRBV27 and TRBJ2-7, with 7 positions matching TRBD1. Losses at the gene ends were 3 bases for V and 4 bases for J; bases not matched to a gene: 6. The CDR3 extends over 14 amino acids. Looked up from germline, CDR1 is MNHEY and CDR2 is SMNVEV (reference sequence). In DNA form, the CDR3 reads TGTGCCAGCAGTTTCCGAGGGGGCATTTACGAGCAGTACTTC. Encoded protein: CASSFRGGIYEQYF.

The CDR3 region is CASSAGPLNEQFF. As DNA, the CDR3 is TGTGCCAGCTCAGCCGGCCCCCTCAATGAGCAGTTCTTC. V and J are TRBV18 and TRBJ2-1; D ambiguous. The V end lost 5 bases, the J end lost 6 bases, and 11 bases lay between the germline ends. The CDR3 length is 13 residues. CDR1 KGHSH and CDR2 LQKENI come from the germline V gene. Based on the CDR3 plus reference TRBV18 and TRBJ2-1, the full variable domain is NAGVMQNPRHLVRRRGQEARLRCSPMKGHSHVYWYRQLPEEGLKFMVYLQKENIIDESGMPKERFSAEFPKEGPSILRIQQVVRGDSAAYFCASSAGPLNEQFFGPGTRLTVL.

This clonotype was detected many times. The chain links TRBV10-3 to TRBJ2-2; D is ambiguous. Germline V lookup: CDR1 ENHRY, CDR2 SYGVKD. CDR3 size: 15 residues. V gave up 0 bases and J gave up 4 bases, with 9 bases separating them. This CDR3 reads CAISESTRVTGELFF. The DNA for the CDR3 is TGTGCCATCAGTGAGTCGACTCGGGTCACCGGGGAGCTGTTTTTT.

This clonotype was seen many times. The gene calls are TRBV7-9 and TRBJ1-2; D gene unclear. The CDR3 is 12 amino acids. Germline CDR1 SEHNR, CDR2 FQNEAQ (reference sequence). V lost 0 bases and J lost 5, with 4 bases in between. The CDR3, as DNA: TGTGCCAGCAGCTTAGCAGAATATGGCTACACCTTC. This encodes CASSLAEYGYTF.

Ten or more counts support this clonotype. This chain connects TRBV12-5 to TRBJ2-1; 14 bases are shared with TRBD2. CDR1 and CDR2 (germline): LGHNT, FRNRAP. There are 19 residues in the CDR3. The J segment lost 8 bases and the V segment lost 2 bases, leaving 14 bases of the junction unmatched. The CDR3 region is CASGLTLTGTSGRSHEQFF. CDR3 DNA: TGTGCTAGTGGTTTGACACTTACCGGGACTAGCGGGAGAAGCCATGAGCAGTTCTTC.

This clonotype was observed many times. The rearrangement links TRBV6-5 to TRBJ1-1, with 10 bases fitting TRBD1. The V gene's germline CDR1 is MNHEY and CDR2 SVGAGI. V was clipped by 2 bases and J by 4 bases; unmatched bases: 4. This CDR3 region has 15 residues. For the CDR3, the DNA is TGTGCCAGCAGTTACGGCTGGACAGGGGGCACTGAAGCTTTCTTT. Translating it yields CASSYGWTGGTEAFF.

This clonotype came up many times. This chain links TRBV7-2 with TRBJ1-1; no definite D call. The CDR3 contains 14 residues. The germline CDR1 and CDR2 sequences are SGHTA and FQGNSA. The V end was cut by 4 bases, the J end by 3 bases, with 12 bases between. For the CDR3, the DNA is TGTGCCAGCAGCTCCTTGTCGGGTCACACTGAAGCTTTCTTT. This sequence encodes CASSSLSGHTEAFF.

The V and J genes are TRBV20-1 and TRBJ2-1; 8 positions agree with TRBD2. This CDR3 region has 13 residues. Germline V gene data show CDR1 as DFQATT and CDR2 as SNEGSKA (reference sequence). V was pared by 8 bases and J by 7 bases, with 10 bases of the junction left unmatched. CDR3 in DNA: TGCAGTCCCCAGCGGGAGAACAGGAATGAGCAGTTCTTC. Protein product: CSPQRENRNEQFF.

This clonotype has at least ten counts. The V call is TRBV11-2, the J call TRBJ2-3; maybe TRBD1 (6 bases). Germline V CDR1 and CDR2: SGHAT, FQNNGV. V was trimmed by 5 bases and J by 2 bases, leaving 17 bases between them. CDR3 size: 16 residues. The CDR3 DNA reads as TGTGCCAGCAGCCGCGTCTTTGGGGGCTACACAGATACGCAGTATTTT. This sequence encodes CASSRVFGGYTDTQYF.

This clonotype occurred many times. The chain carries TRBV3-1 and TRBJ2-5, with 11 bases aligning to TRBD2. CDR1 is LGHDT, CDR2 YNNKEL, per germline (reference sequence). The CDR3 spans 15 residues. The junction had 0 bases not matched to a gene; V was cut back by 0 bases and J by 3 bases. In DNA, the CDR3 is TGTGCCAGCAGCCAAGAACTAGCGGGGGAAGAGACCCAGTACTTC. The encoded protein is CASSQELAGEETQYF.

In this sample, this clonotype turned up many times. This chain connects TRBV5-4 to TRBJ2-1, with 9 bases matching TRBD1. The trim removed 2 bases at V and 7 bases at J, leaving 4 bases unmatched. CDR3 length: 14 residues. Germline-derived CDR1 and CDR2 are SGHNT and YYREEE (reference sequence). The DNA of the CDR3 is TGTGCCAGCAGCTTCCCGGGACAGGGAAATGAGCAGTTCTTC. As protein: CASSFPGQGNEQFF.

This clonotype has a count of ten or more. This chain links TRBV2 with TRBJ2-3; the D gene could be TRBD1 or TRBD2 (5 bases each). Deletions cut 7 bases from V and 10 bases from J, with 18 bases between. CDR1 SNHLY and CDR2 FYNNEI come from the germline V gene. This CDR3 region has 13 residues. The CDR3 sequence is CASTGPITGPQYF. Here the CDR3 DNA reads TGTGCCAGCACGGGACCGATCACGGGTCCGCAGTATTTT. The full variable domain, its missing parts supplied by reference TRBV2 and TRBJ2-3, is EPEVTQTPSHQVTQMGQEVILRCVPISNHLYFYWYRQILGQKVEFLVSFYNNEISEKSEIFDDQFSVERPDGSNFTLKIRSTKLEDSAMYFCASTGPITGPQYFGPGTRLTVL.

This clonotype has at least ten counts. The V and J genes are TRBV18 and TRBJ2-1, with TRBD2 matching 9 bases. In germline, CDR1 is KGHSH, CDR2 LQKENI. The trim removed 5 bases at V and 10 bases at J, leaving 9 bases unmatched. The CDR3 is 14 residues long. CDR3 in DNA: TGTGCCAGCTCATTACCGGGACTAGCAGGGGAGCAGTTCTTC. Residues: CASSLPGLAGEQFF.

This clonotype was detected only a few times. The V call is TRBV5-1, the J call TRBJ2-1; 10 bases agree with TRBD2. CDR3 size: 15 residues. J lost 6 bases, V lost 3 bases, and 6 bases had no gene match. The germline V gene has CDR1 SGHRS and CDR2 YFSETQ. CDR3 region: CASSSLAGAGNEQFF. In DNA form, the CDR3 reads TGCGCCAGCAGCTCCCTAGCGGGAGCCGGCAATGAGCAGTTCTTC.

The sample holds many counts of this clonotype. This rearrangement joins TRBV11-2 to TRBJ2-1; no clear D. This CDR3 region has 15 residues. The V and J ends lost 0 bases and 1 base respectively, with 7 bases between them. Germline V CDR1 and CDR2: SGHAT, FQNNGV. CDR3 loop: CASSLEGSSYNEQFF. Written as DNA, the CDR3 is TGTGCCAGCAGCTTAGAGGGCTCTTCCTACAATGAGCAGTTCTTC.

A few counts support this clonotype. The chain is built from TRBV12-3 or TRBV12-4 and TRBJ1-1; maybe TRBD1 (6 bases). The CDR3 extends over 15 amino acids. V was trimmed by 3 bases and J by 4 bases, leaving 15 bases between them. For the CDR3, the DNA is TGTGCCAGCAGTTTTAAGACAGGCGGAACCACTGAAGCTTTCTTT. It yields the protein CASSFKTGGTTEAFF.

There are many counts of this clonotype. V usage is TRBV3-1 and J usage is TRBJ2-1; TRBD2 agrees at 7 bases. Losses at the gene ends were 4 bases for V and 3 bases for J; bases not matched to a gene: 12. This CDR3 spans 17 amino acids. Per the germline V gene, CDR1 is LGHDT and CDR2 is YNNKEL (reference sequence). CDR3 sequence reads: CASSLLSKAGDYNEQFF. DNA for the CDR3: TGTGCCAGCAGCCTTTTGAGTAAGGCGGGAGACTACAATGAGCAGTTCTTC.

This clonotype was observed at least ten times. The chain combines TRBV6-1 with TRBJ2-2, with 10 bases aligning to TRBD2. The CDR3 consists of 14 residues. The germline V gene has CDR1 MNHNS and CDR2 SASEGT. With V trimmed by 6 bases and J by 6 bases, 4 bases remained unmatched. CDR3 bases: TGTGCCAGCAGGAAGCGGGAGGGCCCCGGGGAGCTGTTTTTT. It translates to CASRKREGPGELFF.

This clonotype was found many times. This rearrangement joins TRBV9 to TRBJ1-1, with D possibly matching TRBD1 (5 bases). The ends were cut back, 0 bases at V and 3 bases at J, with 15 bases in the middle. CDR1 and CDR2 from the germline V gene are SGDLS and YYNGEE. The CDR3 length is 16 residues. CDR3 nucleotide sequence: TGTGCCAGCAGCGTAGAGCCCACCGGGGGTTACACTGAAGCTTTCTTT. Translating it yields CASSVEPTGGYTEAFF.